This T cell receptor beta chain is drawn from a study of technical replicates of blood from several donors. With V trimmed by 1 base and J by 4 bases, 5 bases remained unmatched. The CDR3 totals 15 residues. CDR1 and CDR2 from the germline V gene are SGHRS and YFSETQ. Assay: immunoSEQ multiplex PCR; the TCRdb copy retains only in-frame clones and omits some. The table records some 73,000 clones, 90% to 95% of them present only once. The V call is TRBV5-1, the J call TRBJ2-3; 8 bases match TRBD2. What was sequenced was PBMCs. This sequence was found in a human donor in good health. Some clones in this sample may be carry-over from other donors' samples. The CDR3 region has the DNA TGCGCCAGCAGCTTGTCCCCGGGACTAGCAGATACGCAGTATTTT. Residues: CASSLSPGLADTQYF.